This TCR beta chain was profiled in a study of cytomegalovirus exposure and HLA in healthy donors. Amplification used 60 Vbeta primers and 13 Jbeta primers. Assay used: immunoSEQ multiplex PCR; TCRdb lists only in-frame clones, some missing. The repertoire holds 130,000 or so clones, with around 77% as singletons. The V and J ends lost 1 base and 0 bases, in that order; junction bases with no gene match: 11. This CDR3 is built from 19 residues. Germline-derived CDR1 and CDR2 are MNHNS and SASEGT. The V call is TRBV6-1, the J call TRBJ2-3, with 9 bases aligning to TRBD2. This receptor was identified in an older woman in good health and CMV-seronegative. Sequencing was performed on PBMCs. In nucleotides, the CDR3 is TGTGCCAGCAGTGAAGACGTAGGACTAGCGCAACCTAGCACAGATACGCAGTATTTT. It is translated as CASSEDVGLAQPSTDTQYF.